This T cell receptor (beta chain) was identified during a study of blood T cell repertoires in COVID-19. Study context: The United States, Italy and Spain were the sources of the acute and convalescent COVID-19 samples.

Profiled with immunoSEQ multiplex PCR; TCRdb holds only in-frame clones, not every one. The sample yields about 200,000 clones, more than 75% seen once. The CDR3 covers 14 residues. From germline, CDR1 is SEHNR and CDR2 FQNEAQ (reference sequence). V trimming: 8 bases; J trimming: 5 bases; junction bases outside the gene matches: 6. Source material: PBMCs or T cells enriched from blood (not recorded which). This chain connects TRBV7-9 to TRBJ1-6; TRBD1 aligns across 7 bases. The TCR originated in a man between 35 and 55 years old with acute COVID-19. CDR3 protein: CASGQGTDNSPLHF. The CDR3 DNA sequence: TGTGCCAGCGGACAAGGGACAGATAATTCACCCCTCCACTTT.